This note documents a single T cell receptor beta chain sequence. This clonotype was observed many times. Its antigen remains unidentified. No much larger clone is present one base from it, and per-base qualities are unavailable. This entry comes from a study of T cells after yellow fever vaccination (dated by TCRdb to the late 2010s). Some background on the complete study: The SMART-Seq v4 Ultra Low Input RNA kit was used to prepare libraries from fractions with low cell numbers. Bulk TCR alpha and beta repertoires were sequenced longitudinally to track T-cell clones before and after primary and booster YFV17D yellow fever vaccination. Two healthy male donors, one aged 18 to 30 and one aged 30 to 40 years, were included in the cohort. Blood samples were taken at several timepoints before and after primary and secondary immunization, and bulk PBMC replicates and cell subsets were isolated. On the study overall, not on this receptor specifically: The secondary T-cell response was weaker than the primary response but faster, peaking on day 5 instead of day 15. After the booster, most of the clones that had expanded following primary vaccination were detected again (almost 98% of CD4 and around 90% of CD8), which suggests that memory was broadly maintained. Computational filtering was required because FACS-sorted repertoires could contain abundant contaminating clonotypes from the bulk population. The study included only a couple of donors, which limits how far the findings can be generalized. A small fraction of clonotypes showed up in both the CD4 and CD8 compartments, probably as a result of convergent recombination.

The treatment or condition tag for this specimen amounts to: live attenuated yellow fever vaccine strain. At each blood-draw timepoint, two biological replicates of bulk PBMCs were obtained. PBMCs were isolated from peripheral blood using a standard Ficoll-Paque protocol. RNA was extracted with TriZol from bulk PBMCs, CD4 and CD8 fractions, and dextramer-positive and dextramer-negative fractions. TCR cDNA was synthesized by 5'RACE template switching, through which a universal primer site and unique molecular identifiers were introduced. Priming for cDNA synthesis came from both the TCR alpha and TCR beta constant segments. Libraries were amplified in two PCR steps, with sample barcodes and sequencing adapters added in the second step. Sequencing of libraries was done on Illumina HiSeq 2500 (2x100 bp) or NovaSeq (2x150 bp). Concerning the study's data processing: MIGEC was used to demultiplex reads and collapse the reads into UMI consensus sequences, and MiXCR was used for V(D)J alignment. Clonotypes responding to the vaccine were identified with edgeR on replicate PBMC samples, with the criteria of FDR below 0.01 and a log2 fold change above 5 up to day 15. CD4 or CD8 identity was assigned to each bulk clonotype according to whether the clonotype was present at higher abundance in the sequenced CD4 repertoire or the sequenced CD8 repertoire. The public reads were reanalyzed by TCRdb: fastp trimming at Q25, MiXCR alignment, in-frame beta chains only. Rows are combined by CDR3 protein, so each entry shows the most common genes and DNA. The authors' filters were not applied to this entry. The sample profile shows some 500,000 distinct CDR3 sequences; about 14% of them were found once. The ten biggest clones cover roughly an eighth of the sample.

According to the germline V gene, CDR1 reads KGHSH and CDR2 reads LQKENI. Measured from the cysteine to the phenylalanine, the CDR3 is 15 residues long. Left in the record is the CDR3 DNA by itself, 45 bases read in frame from the first base. V is trimmed back by 3 bases and J by 3 bases, and the junction contains 3 bases that no gene match accounts for. Sequenced material: PBMCs, taken on the day of the yellow fever booster vaccination. The receptor comes from a man younger than 40 who received the YFV17D yellow fever vaccine. The rearranged chain carries TRBV18 and TRBJ2-1, with TRBD2 matching 9 junction bases. CDR3 reads: CASSPLAGDYNEQFF. Here is the DNA: TGTGCCAGCTCACCCTTAGCGGGAGACTACAATGAGCAGTTCTTC.